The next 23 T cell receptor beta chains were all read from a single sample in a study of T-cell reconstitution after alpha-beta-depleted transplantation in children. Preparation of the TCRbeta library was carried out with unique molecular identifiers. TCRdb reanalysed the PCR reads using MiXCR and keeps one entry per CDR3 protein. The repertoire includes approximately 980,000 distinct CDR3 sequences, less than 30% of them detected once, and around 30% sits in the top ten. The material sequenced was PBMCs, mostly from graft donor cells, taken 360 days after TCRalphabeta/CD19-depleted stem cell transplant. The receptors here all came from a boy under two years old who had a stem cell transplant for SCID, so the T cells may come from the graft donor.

In DNA, the CDR3 is TGCAGCGCGCCAGGCTCGGAGACCCAGTACTTC. It encodes CSAPGSETQYF. The chain has TRBV29-1 and TRBJ2-5; D unresolved. The germline CDR1 and CDR2 sequences are SQVTM and ANQGSEA. V lost 7 bases and J lost 5, with 11 bases in between. The CDR3 covers 11 residues.

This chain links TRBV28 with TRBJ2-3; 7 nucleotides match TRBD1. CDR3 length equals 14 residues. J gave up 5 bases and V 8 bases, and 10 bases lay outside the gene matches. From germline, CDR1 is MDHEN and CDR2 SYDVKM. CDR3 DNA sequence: TGTGCCAGCGGAGAGGGGGCGCATGTAGATACGCAGTATTTT. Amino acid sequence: CASGEGAHVDTQYF.

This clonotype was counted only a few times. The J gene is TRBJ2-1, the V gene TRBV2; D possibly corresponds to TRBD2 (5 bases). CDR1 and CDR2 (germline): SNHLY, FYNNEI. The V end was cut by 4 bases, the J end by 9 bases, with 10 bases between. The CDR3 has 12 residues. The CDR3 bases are TGTGCCAGCAGTGCGGTGGGGAGTGAGCAGTTCTTC. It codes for CASSAVGSEQFF.

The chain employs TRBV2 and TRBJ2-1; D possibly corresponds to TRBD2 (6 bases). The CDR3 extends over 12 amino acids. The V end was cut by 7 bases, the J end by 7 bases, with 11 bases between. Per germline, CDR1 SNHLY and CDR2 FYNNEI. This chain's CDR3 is CASMGGRNEQFF. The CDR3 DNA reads TGTGCCAGCATGGGGGGAAGGAATGAGCAGTTCTTC.

The CDR3 nucleotides read TGCGCCAGCAGCCAAGGGGCTCCGGGGAACACCGGGGAGCTGTTTTTT. Its translation is CASSQGAPGNTGELFF. The chain couples TRBV4-3 to TRBJ2-2; D not resolved. Germline CDR1 LGHNA, CDR2 YSLEER. Trimming left V 1 base short and J 1 base short, with 10 bases between. The CDR3 length is 16 residues.

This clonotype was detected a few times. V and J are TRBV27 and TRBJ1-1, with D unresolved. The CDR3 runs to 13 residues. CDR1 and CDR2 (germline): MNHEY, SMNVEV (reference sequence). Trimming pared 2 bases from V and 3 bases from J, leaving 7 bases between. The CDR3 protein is CASSLASHTEAFF. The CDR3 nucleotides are TGTGCCAGCAGTTTAGCCTCGCACACTGAAGCTTTCTTT.

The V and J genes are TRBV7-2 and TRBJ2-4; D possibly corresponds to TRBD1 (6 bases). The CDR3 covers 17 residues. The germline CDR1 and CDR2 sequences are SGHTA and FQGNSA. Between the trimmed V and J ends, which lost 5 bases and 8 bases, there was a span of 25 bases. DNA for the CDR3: TGTGCCAGCAGCGACCCGACGTTCCCTGCTTCAGGGGACATTCAGTACTTC. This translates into CASSDPTFPASGDIQYF.

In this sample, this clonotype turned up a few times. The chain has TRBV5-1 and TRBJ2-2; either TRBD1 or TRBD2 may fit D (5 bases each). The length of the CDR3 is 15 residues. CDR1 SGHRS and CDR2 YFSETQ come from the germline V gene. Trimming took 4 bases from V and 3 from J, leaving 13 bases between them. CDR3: CASSSPGPYTGELFF. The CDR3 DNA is TGCGCCAGCAGCAGTCCGGGACCCTACACCGGGGAGCTGTTTTTT.

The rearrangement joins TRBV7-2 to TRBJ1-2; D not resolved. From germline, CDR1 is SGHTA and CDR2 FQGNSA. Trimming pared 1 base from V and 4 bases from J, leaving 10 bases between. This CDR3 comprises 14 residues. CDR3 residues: CASSLEPQSYGYTF. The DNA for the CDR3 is TGTGCCAGCAGCTTAGAGCCACAGAGCTATGGCTACACCTTC.

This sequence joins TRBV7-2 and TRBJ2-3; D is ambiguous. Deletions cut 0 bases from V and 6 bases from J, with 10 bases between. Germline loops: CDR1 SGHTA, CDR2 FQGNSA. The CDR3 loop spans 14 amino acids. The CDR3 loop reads CASSLALLQDTQYF. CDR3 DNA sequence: TGTGCCAGCAGCTTAGCATTACTTCAGGATACGCAGTATTTT.

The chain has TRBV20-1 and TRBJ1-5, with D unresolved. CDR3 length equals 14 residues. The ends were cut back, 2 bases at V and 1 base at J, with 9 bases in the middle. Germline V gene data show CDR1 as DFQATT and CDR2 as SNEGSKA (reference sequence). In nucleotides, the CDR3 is TGCAGTGCTAGAAAATCGTGGAGCAATCAGCCCCAGCATTTT. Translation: CSARKSWSNQPQHF.

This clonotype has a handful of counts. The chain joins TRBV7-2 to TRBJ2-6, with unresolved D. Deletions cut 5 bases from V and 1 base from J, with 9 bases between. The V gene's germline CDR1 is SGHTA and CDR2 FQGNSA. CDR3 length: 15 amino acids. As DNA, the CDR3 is TGTGCCAGCAGCACCTCCAGGTCTGGGGCCAACGTCCTGACTTTC. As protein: CASSTSRSGANVLTF.

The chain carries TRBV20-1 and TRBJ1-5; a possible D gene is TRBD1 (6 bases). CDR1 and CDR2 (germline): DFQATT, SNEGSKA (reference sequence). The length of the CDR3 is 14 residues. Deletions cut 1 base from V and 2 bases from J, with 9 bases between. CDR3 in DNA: TGCAGTGCTAGAGTACCAGGGGGCAATCAGCCCCAGCATTTT. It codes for CSARVPGGNQPQHF.

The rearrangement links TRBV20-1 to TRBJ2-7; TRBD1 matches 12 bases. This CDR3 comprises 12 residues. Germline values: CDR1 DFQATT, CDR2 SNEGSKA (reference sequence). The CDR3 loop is CSWDRGPHEQYF. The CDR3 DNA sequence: TGCAGCTGGGACAGGGGGCCCCACGAGCAGTACTTC.

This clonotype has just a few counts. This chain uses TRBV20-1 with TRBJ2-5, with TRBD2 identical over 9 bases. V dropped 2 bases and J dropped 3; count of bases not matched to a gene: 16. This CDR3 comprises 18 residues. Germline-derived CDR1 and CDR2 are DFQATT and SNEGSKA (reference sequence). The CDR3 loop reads CSARSPRFSGGTKETQYF. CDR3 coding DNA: TGCAGTGCTAGAAGCCCTCGTTTTAGCGGGGGTACGAAAGAGACCCAGTACTTC.

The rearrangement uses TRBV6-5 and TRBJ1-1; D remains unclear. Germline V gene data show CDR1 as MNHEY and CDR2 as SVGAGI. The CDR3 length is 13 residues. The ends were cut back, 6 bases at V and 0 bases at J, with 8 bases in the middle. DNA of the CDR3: TGTGCCAGCAGAAAGAACATGAACACTGAAGCTTTCTTT. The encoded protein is CASRKNMNTEAFF.

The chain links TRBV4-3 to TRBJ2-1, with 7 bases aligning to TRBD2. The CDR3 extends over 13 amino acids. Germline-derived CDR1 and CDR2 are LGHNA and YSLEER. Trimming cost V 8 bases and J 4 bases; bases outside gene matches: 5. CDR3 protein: CASGGGDYNEQFF. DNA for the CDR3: TGCGCCAGCGGTGGGGGGGATTACAATGAGCAGTTCTTC.

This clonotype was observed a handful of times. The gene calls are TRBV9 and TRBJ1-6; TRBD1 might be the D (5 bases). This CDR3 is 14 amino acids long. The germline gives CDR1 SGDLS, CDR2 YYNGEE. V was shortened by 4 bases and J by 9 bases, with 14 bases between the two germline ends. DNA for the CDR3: TGTGCCAGCAGCCCCGAAGGGGCACTTTCACCCCTCCACTTT. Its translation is CASSPEGALSPLHF.

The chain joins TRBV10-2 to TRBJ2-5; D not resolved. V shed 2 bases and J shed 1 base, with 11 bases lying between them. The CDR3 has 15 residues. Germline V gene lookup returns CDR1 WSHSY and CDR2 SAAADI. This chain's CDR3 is CASSEVNRAQETQYF. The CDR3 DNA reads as TGCGCCAGCAGTGAGGTGAATAGGGCCCAAGAGACCCAGTACTTC.

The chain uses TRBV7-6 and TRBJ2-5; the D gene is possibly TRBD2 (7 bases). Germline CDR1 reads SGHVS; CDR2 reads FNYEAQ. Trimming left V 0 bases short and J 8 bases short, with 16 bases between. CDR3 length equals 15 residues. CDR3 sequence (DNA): TGTGCCAGCAGCTTAGCGGGGGGGCCGTCCATCACCCAGTACTTC. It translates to CASSLAGGPSITQYF.

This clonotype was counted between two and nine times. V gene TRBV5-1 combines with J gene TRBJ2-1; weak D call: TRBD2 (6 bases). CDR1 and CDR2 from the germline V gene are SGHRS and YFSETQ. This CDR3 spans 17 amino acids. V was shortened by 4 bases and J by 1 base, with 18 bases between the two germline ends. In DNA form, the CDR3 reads TGCGCCAGCAGCATTTGGCCGACGGCGGGGTCCTACAATGAGCAGTTCTTC. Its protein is CASSIWPTAGSYNEQFF.

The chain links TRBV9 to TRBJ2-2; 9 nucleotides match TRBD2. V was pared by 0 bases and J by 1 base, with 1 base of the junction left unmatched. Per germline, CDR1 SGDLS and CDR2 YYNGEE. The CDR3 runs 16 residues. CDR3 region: CASSVELAGNTGELFF. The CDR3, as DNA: TGTGCCAGCAGCGTAGAACTAGCGGGGAACACCGGGGAGCTGTTTTTT.

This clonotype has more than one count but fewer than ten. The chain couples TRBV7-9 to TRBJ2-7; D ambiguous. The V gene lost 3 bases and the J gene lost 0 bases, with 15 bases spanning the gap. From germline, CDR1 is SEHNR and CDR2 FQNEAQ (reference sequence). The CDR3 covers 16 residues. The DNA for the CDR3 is TGTGCCAGCAGCTTCTACATATCTTCCCCCTCCTACGAGCAGTACTTC. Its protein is CASSFYISSPSYEQYF.